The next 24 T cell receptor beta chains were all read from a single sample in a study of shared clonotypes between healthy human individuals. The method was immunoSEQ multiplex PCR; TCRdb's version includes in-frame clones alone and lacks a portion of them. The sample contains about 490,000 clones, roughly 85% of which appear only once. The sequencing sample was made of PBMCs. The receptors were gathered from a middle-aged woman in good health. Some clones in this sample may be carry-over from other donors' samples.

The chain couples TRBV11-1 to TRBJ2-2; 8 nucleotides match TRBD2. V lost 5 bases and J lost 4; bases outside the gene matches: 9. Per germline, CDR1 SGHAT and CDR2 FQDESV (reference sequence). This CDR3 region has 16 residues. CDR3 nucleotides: TGTGCCAGCAGCATGTCTCCCGGGGGGGTCACCGGGGAGCTGTTTTTT. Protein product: CASSMSPGGVTGELFF.

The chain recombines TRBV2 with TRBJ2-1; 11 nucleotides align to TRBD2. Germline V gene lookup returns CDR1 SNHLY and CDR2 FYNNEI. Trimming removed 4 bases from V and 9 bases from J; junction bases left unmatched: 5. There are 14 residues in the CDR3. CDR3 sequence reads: CASSASGRHGEQFF. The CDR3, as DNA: TGTGCCAGCAGTGCTAGCGGGAGGCATGGTGAGCAGTTCTTC.

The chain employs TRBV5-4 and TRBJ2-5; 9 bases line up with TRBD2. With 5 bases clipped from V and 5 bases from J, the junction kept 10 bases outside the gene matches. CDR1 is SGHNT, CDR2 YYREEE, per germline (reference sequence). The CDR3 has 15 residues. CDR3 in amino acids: CASSPMTSGRETQYF. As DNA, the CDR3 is TGTGCCAGCAGTCCCATGACTAGCGGACGGGAGACCCAGTACTTC.

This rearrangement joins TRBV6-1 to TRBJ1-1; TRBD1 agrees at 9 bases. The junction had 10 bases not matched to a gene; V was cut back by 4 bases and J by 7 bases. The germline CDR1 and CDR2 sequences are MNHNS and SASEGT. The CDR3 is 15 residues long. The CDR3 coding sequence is TGTGCCAGCAGTGCAGCACAGGGGGCAATCGGTGAAGCTTTCTTT. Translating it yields CASSAAQGAIGEAFF.

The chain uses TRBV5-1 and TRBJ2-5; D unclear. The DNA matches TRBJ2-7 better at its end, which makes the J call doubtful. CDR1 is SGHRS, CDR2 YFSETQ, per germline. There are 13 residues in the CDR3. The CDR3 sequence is CASSTLFDYEQYF. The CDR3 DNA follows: TGCGCCAGCAGCACCCTTTTTGACTACGAGCAGTACTTC.

CDR3 protein: CASSITGGGTEAFF. The CDR3 DNA sequence: TGTGCCAGCAGCATTACAGGGGGCGGCACTGAAGCTTTCTTT. The rearrangement joins TRBV7-9 to TRBJ1-1; 9 nucleotides line up with TRBD1. Germline V gives CDR1 SEHNR, CDR2 FQNEAQ (reference sequence). The CDR3 covers 14 residues. Losses at the gene ends were 5 bases for V and 4 bases for J; bases not matched to a gene: 5.

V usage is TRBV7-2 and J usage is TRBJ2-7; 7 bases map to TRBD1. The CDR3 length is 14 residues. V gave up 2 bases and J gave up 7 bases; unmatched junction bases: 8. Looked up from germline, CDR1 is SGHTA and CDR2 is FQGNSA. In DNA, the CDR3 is TGTGCCAGCAGCTTAAACGGGGACAGTCGGGAGCAGTACTTC. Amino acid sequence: CASSLNGDSREQYF.

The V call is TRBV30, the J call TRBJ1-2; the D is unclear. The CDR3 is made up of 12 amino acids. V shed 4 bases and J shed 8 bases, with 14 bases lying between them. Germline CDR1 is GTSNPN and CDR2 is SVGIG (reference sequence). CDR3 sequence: CAWIRGMGGYTF. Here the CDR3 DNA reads TGTGCCTGGATCCGAGGGATGGGAGGCTACACCTTC.

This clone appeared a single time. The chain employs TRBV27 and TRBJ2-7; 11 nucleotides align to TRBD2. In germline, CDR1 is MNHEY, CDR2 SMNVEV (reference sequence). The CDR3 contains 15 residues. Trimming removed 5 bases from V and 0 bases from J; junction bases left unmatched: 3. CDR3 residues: CASSTGLADSYEQYF. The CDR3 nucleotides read TGTGCCAGCAGTACGGGACTAGCGGACTCCTACGAGCAGTACTTC.

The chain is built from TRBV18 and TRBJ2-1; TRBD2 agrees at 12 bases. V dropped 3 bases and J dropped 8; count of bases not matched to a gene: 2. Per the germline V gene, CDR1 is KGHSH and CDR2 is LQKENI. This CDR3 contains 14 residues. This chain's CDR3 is CASSPTSGGDEQFF. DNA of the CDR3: TGTGCCAGCTCACCGACTAGCGGGGGCGATGAGCAGTTCTTC.

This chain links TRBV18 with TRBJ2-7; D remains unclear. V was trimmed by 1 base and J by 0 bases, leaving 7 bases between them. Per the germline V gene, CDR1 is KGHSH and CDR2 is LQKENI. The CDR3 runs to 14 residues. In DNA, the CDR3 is TGTGCCAGCTCACCACGGGTAGACTCCTACGAGCAGTACTTC. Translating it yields CASSPRVDSYEQYF. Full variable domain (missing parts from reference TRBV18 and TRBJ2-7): NAGVMQNPRHLVRRRGQEARLRCSPMKGHSHVYWYRQLPEEGLKFMVYLQKENIIDESGMPKERFSAEFPKEGPSILRIQQVVRGDSAAYFCASSPRVDSYEQYFGPGTRLTVT.

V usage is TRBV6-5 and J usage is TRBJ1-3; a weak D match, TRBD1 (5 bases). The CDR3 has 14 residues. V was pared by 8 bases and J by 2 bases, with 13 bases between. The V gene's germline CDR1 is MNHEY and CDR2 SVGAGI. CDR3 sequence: CASLEGRTGNTIYF. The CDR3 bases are TGTGCCAGCCTCGAGGGACGCACTGGAAACACCATATATTTT.

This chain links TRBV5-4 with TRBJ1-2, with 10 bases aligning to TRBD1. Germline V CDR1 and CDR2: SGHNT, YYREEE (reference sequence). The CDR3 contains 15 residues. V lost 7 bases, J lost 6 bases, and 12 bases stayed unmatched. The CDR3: CASGSRQGASNGYTF. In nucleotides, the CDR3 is TGTGCCAGCGGCTCTAGACAGGGGGCGTCTAATGGCTACACCTTC.

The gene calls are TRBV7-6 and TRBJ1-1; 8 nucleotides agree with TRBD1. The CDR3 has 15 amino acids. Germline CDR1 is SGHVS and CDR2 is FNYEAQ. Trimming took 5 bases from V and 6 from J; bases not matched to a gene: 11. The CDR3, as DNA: TGTGCCAGCAGCGTCACAGGGGGGAGGTTCGCTGAAGCTTTCTTT. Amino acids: CASSVTGGRFAEAFF.

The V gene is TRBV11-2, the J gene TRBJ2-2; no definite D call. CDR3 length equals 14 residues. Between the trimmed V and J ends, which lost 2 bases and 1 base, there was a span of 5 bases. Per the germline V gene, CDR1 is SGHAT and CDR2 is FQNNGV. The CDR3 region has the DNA TGTGCCAGCAGCTTAATCATGAACACCGGGGAGCTGTTTTTT. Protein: CASSLIMNTGELFF.

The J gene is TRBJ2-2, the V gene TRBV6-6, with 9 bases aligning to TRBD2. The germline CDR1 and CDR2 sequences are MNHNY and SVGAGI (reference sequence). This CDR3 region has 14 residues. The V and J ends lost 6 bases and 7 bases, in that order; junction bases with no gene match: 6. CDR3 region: CASRGGREVGELFF. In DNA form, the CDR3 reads TGTGCCAGCAGAGGCGGGAGGGAGGTCGGGGAGCTGTTTTTT.

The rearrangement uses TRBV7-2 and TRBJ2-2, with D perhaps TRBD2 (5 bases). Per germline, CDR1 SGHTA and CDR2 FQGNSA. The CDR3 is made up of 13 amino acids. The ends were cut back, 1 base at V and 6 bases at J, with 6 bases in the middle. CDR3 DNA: TGTGCCAGCAGCTTAGTGGAGGCCGGGGAGCTGTTTTTT. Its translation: CASSLVEAGELFF. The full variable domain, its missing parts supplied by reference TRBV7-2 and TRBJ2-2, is GAGVSQSPSNKVTEKGKDVELRCDPISGHTALYWYRQSLGQGLEFLIYFQGNSAPDKSGLPSDRFSAERTGGSVSTLTIQRTQQEDSAVYLCASSLVEAGELFFGEGSRLTVL.

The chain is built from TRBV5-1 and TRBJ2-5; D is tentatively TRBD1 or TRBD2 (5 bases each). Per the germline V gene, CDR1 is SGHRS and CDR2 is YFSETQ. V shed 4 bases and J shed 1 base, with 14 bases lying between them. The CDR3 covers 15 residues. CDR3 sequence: CASSDGGGGQETQYF. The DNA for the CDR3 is TGCGCCAGCAGCGACGGTGGGGGTGGCCAAGAGACCCAGTACTTC.

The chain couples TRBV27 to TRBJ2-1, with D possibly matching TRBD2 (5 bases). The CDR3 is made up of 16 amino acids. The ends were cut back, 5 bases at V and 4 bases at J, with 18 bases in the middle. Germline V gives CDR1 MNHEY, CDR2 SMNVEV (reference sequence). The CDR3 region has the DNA TGTGCCAGCAGTCCCCAGAGCGGAGCCTTATACAATGAGCAGTTCTTC. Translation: CASSPQSGALYNEQFF.

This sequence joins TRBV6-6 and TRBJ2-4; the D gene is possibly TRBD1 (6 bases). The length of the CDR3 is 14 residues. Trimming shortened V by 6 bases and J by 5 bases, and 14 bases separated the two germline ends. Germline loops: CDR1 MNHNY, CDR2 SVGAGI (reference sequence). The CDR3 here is CASRRTEAQNIQYF. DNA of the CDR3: TGTGCCAGCAGACGGACAGAGGCACAAAACATTCAGTACTTC.

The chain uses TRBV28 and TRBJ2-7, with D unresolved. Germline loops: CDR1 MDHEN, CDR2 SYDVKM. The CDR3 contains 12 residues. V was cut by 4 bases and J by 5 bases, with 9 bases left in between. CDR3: CASSSGWNEQYF. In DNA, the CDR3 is TGTGCCAGCAGTTCGGGTTGGAACGAGCAGTACTTC.

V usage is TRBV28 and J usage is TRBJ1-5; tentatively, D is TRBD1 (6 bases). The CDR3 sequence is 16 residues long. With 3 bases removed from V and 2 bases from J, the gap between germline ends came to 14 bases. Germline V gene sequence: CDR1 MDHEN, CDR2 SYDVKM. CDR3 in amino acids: CASSFTETGGNQPQHF. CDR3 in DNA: TGTGCCAGCAGTTTTACTGAGACAGGAGGCAATCAGCCCCAGCATTTT.

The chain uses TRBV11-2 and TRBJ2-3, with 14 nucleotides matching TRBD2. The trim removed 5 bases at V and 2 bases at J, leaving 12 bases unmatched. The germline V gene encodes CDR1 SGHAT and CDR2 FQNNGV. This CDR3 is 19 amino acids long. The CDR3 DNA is TGTGCCAGCAGCCCCACGGGACTAGCGGGAGAGGGATACACAGATACGCAGTATTTT. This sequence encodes CASSPTGLAGEGYTDTQYF.

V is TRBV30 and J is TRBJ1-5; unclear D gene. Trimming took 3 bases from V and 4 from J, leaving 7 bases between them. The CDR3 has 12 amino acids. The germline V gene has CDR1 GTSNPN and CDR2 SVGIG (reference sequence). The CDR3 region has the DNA TGTGCCTGGAGCGGCGGGAATCAGCCCCAGCATTTT. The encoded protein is CAWSGGNQPQHF.